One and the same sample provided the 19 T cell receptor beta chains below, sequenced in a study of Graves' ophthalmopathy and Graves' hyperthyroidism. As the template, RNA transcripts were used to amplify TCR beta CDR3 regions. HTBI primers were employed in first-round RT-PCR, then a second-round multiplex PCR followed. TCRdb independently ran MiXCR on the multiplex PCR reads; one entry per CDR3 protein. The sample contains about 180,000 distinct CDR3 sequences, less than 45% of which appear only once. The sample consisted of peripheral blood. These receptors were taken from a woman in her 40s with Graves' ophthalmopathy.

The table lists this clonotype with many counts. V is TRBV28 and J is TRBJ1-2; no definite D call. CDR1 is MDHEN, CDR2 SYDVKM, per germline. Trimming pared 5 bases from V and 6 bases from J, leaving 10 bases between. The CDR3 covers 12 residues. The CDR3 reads CASSPALNGYTF. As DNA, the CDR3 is TGTGCCAGCAGTCCTGCCTTAAATGGCTACACCTTC.

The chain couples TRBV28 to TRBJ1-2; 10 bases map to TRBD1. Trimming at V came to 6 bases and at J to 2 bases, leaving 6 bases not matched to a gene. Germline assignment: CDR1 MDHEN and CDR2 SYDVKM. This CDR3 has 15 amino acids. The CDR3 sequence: CASRPGTGANYGYTF. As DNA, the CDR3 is TGTGCCAGCAGACCGGGGACAGGGGCCAACTATGGCTACACCTTC.

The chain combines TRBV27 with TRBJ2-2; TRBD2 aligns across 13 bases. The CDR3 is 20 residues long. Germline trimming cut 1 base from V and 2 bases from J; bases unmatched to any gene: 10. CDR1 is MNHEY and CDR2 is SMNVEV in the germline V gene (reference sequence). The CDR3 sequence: CASSLYVRGLAGFNTGELFF. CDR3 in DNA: TGTGCCAGCAGTTTATACGTTAGGGGACTAGCGGGGTTCAACACCGGGGAGCTGTTTTTT.

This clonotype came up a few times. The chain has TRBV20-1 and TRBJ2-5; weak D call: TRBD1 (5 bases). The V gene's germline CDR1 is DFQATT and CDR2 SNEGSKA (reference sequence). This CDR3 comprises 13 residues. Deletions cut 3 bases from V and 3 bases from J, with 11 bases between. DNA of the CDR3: TGCAGTGCTAGTGGGTCAGGGAAAGAGACCCAGTACTTC. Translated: CSASGSGKETQYF.

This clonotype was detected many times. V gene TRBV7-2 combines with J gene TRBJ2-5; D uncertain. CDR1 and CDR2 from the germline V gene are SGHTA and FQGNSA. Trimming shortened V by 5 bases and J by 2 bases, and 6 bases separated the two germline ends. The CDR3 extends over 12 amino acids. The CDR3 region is CASSPGQETQYF. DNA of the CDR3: TGTGCCAGCAGCCCTGGACAAGAGACCCAGTACTTC.

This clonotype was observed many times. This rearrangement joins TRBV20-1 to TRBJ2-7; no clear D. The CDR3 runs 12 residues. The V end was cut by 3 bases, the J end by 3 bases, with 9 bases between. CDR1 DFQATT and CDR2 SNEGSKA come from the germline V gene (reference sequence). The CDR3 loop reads CSARTVVYEQYF. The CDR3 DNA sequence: TGCAGTGCTAGGACTGTAGTCTACGAGCAGTACTTC.

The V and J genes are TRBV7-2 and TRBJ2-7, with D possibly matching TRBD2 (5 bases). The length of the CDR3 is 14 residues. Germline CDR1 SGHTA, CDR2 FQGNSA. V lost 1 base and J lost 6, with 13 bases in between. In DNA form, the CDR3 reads TGTGCCAGCAGCTTAGACTGGACTGGACTCGAGCAGTACTTC. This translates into CASSLDWTGLEQYF.

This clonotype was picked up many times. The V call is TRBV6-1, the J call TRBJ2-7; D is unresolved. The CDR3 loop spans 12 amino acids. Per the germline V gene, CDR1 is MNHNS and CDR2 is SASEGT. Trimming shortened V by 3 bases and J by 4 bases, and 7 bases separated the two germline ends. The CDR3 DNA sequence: TGTGCCAGCAGTGATTCTGTTTACGAGCAGTACTTC. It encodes CASSDSVYEQYF.

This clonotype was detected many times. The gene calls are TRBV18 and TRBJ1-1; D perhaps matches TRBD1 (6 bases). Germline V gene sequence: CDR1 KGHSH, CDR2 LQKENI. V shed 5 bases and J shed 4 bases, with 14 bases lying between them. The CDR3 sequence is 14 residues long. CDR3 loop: CASSASGDTTEAFF. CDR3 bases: TGTGCCAGCTCAGCATCAGGGGACACCACTGAAGCTTTCTTT. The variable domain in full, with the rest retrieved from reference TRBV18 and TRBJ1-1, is NAGVMQNPRHLVRRRGQEARLRCSPMKGHSHVYWYRQLPEEGLKFMVYLQKENIIDESGMPKERFSAEFPKEGPSILRIQQVVRGDSAAYFCASSASGDTTEAFFGQGTRLTVV.

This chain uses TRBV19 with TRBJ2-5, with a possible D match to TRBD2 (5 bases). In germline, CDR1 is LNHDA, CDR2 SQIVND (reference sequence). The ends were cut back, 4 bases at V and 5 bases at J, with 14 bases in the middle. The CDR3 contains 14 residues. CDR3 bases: TGTGCCAGTAGTACCCGGGATGGTGCCGAGACCCAGTACTTC. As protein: CASSTRDGAETQYF.

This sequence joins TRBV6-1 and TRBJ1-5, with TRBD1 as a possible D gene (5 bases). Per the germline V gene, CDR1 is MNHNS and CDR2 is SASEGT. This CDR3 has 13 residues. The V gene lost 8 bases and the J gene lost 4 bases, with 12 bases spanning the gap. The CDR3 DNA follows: TGTGCCAGCGACACTAACAGGAATCAGCCCCAGCATTTT. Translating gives CASDTNRNQPQHF.

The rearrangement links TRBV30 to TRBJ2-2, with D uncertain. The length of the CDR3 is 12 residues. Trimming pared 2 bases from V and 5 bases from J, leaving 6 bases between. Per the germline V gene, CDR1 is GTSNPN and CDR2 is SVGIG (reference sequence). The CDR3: CAWSHQTGELFF. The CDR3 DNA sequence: TGTGCCTGGAGTCACCAGACCGGGGAGCTGTTTTTT.

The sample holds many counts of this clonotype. CDR3 protein: CASRTWVGGVNTEAFF. CDR3 coding DNA: TGTGCCAGCAGGACGTGGGTCGGGGGGGTGAACACTGAAGCTTTCTTT. The J gene is TRBJ1-1, the V gene TRBV12-3 or TRBV12-4; D may be TRBD1 (5 bases). Trimming shortened V by 6 bases and J by 0 bases, and 17 bases separated the two germline ends. The CDR3 is 16 amino acids.

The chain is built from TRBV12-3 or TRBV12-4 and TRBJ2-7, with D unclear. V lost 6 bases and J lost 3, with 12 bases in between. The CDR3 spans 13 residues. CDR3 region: CASSYRHYYEQYF. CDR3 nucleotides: TGTGCCAGCAGCTATAGACACTACTACGAGCAGTACTTC.

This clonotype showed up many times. The CDR3 region has the DNA TGTGCCAGCAGTTACTTGGCGACAGGACAGGGCGCCTACGAGCAGTACTTC. This gives the protein CASSYLATGQGAYEQYF. The chain links TRBV6-5 to TRBJ2-7; TRBD1 aligns across 8 bases. The CDR3 totals 17 residues. The germline V gene encodes CDR1 MNHEY and CDR2 SVGAGI. V shed 1 base, J shed 2 bases, and the junction held 10 bases outside the gene matches.

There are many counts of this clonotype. CDR3 DNA: TGTGCCAGCAGCCAAGCCCCGGGGGGGATTGGATTCTATGGCTACACCTTC. Amino acid sequence: CASSQAPGGIGFYGYTF. This rearrangement joins TRBV14 to TRBJ1-2; D may be TRBD1 (5 bases). Trimming took 1 base from V and 4 from J, leaving 19 bases between them. The CDR3 consists of 17 residues. Germline V gene lookup returns CDR1 SGHDN and CDR2 FVKESK.

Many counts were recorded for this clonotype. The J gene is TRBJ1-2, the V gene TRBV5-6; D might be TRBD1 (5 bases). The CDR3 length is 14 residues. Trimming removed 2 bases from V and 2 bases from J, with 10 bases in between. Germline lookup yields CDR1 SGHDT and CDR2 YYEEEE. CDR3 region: CASSLGTANYGYTF. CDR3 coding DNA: TGTGCCAGCAGCTTAGGGACGGCAAACTATGGCTACACCTTC.

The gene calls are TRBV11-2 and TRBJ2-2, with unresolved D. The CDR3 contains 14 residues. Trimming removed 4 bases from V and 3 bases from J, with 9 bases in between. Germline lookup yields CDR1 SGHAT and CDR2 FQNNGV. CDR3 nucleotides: TGTGCCAGCAGCTCCGGACCGTACACCGGGGAGCTGTTTTTT. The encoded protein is CASSSGPYTGELFF.

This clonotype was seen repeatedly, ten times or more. The CDR3 region has the DNA TGTGCCAGCAGCTCATCCATCCGGGACAAGAGCTATCAACTGGCCAAAAACATTCAGTACTTC. This sequence encodes CASSSSIRDKSYQLAKNIQYF. V gene TRBV7-8 combines with J gene TRBJ2-4, with a weak D call TRBD1 (6 bases). V lost 4 bases to trimming and J lost 1 base, with 29 bases between them. The CDR3 runs to 21 residues. Per germline, CDR1 SGHVS and CDR2 FQNEAQ.